What follows are 4 T cell receptor beta chains derived from one specimen sequenced in a study of blood T cell repertoires in COVID-19. Clones were read by immunoSEQ multiplex PCR, and TCRdb kept only the in-frame ones, dropping some. The repertoire consists of about 350,000 clones, with approximately 87% occurring once and the leading ten covering about 6%. The specimen sequenced was peripheral blood. The receptors come from a woman in her forties or fifties with COVID-19, enrolled during active disease.

The CDR3 loop is CAWSEASGRYEQYF. The DNA of the CDR3 is TGTGCCTGGAGTGAGGCTAGCGGCCGTTACGAGCAGTACTTC. V and J are TRBV30 and TRBJ2-7; the match to TRBD2 covers 7 bases. V lost 1 base and J lost 4; bases outside the gene matches: 7. Germline CDR1 is GTSNPN and CDR2 is SVGIG (reference sequence). This CDR3 has 14 residues.

This clone came up once. The chain recombines TRBV6-6 with TRBJ2-7; 10 nucleotides line up with TRBD1. The length of the CDR3 is 15 residues. After removal of 6 bases from V and 4 bases from J, the junction contained 9 bases not matched to a gene. Per germline, CDR1 MNHNY and CDR2 SVGAGI (reference sequence). CDR3 residues: CASRKGQGDGYEQYF. In DNA, the CDR3 is TGTGCCAGCAGAAAAGGACAGGGGGATGGATACGAGCAGTACTTC.

The J gene is TRBJ2-6, the V gene TRBV3-1 (or the pseudogene TRBV3-2); a possible D gene is TRBD2 (6 bases). Germline CDR1 reads LGHDT; CDR2 reads YNNKEL (reference sequence). The length of the CDR3 is 16 residues. V shed 2 bases and J shed 3 bases, with 11 bases lying between them. CDR3 bases: TGTGCCAGCAGCCAATGGAGGGGTGGTGGGGCCAACGTCCTGACTTTC. Residues: CASSQWRGGGANVLTF.

The CDR3 reads CASSLADRYEQYF. For the CDR3, the DNA is TGTGCCAGCAGTTTAGCCGACAGGTACGAGCAGTACTTC. The V call is TRBV12-3 or TRBV12-4, the J call TRBJ2-7, with D possibly TRBD1 on 6 matching bases. The CDR3 length is 13 residues. V dropped 0 bases and J dropped 4 bases, with 7 bases sitting between them.